This T cell receptor beta chain was found in a study of PD-1 blockade in mismatch repair-deficient tumors. The wider study: All were previously treated, progressing patients with eleven to twelve mismatch repair-deficient cancer types.

Profiling relied on immunoSEQ multiplex PCR, and the TCRdb table lists in-frame clones only, not all of them. This sample carries 56,000 or so clones, roughly three quarters of them seen once, and the ten largest clones take 3.3%. The receptor comes from an adult with mismatch repair-deficient cancer. Sequenced material: peripheral blood, taken 4 weeks after starting pembrolizumab.

This CDR3 is CASSTQRDRRNEQFF. In DNA form, the CDR3 reads TGTGCCAGCAGTACACAAAGAGACAGGAGGAATGAGCAGTTCTTC. The chain couples TRBV25-1 to TRBJ2-1, with D possibly TRBD1 on 6 matching bases. Trimming cost V 5 bases and J 7 bases, with 18 bases left between them. The CDR3 totals 15 residues. Germline lookup yields CDR1 MGHDK and CDR2 SYGVNS.